A single sample gave rise to the 22 T cell receptor beta chains below, sequenced in a study of blood T cells in healthy people across ages. Together with a sample-barcoded 5' primer, a J-beta primer mix was included in a second PCR lasting about 7 to 12 cycles. TCRdb called the 5' RACE reads again in MiXCR, with one record for every CDR3 protein. The data hold hundreds of thousands of distinct CDR3 sequences, with 56% observed a single time. Sequencing was done on a sample of blood. Receptors were obtained from a man aged 35-49 years in good health.

The gene calls are TRBV5-1 and TRBJ1-6, with 7 positions matching TRBD1. CDR3 size: 15 residues. The ends lost 4 bases at V and 9 bases at J; junction bases unmatched: 10. Germline V gives CDR1 SGHRS, CDR2 YFSETQ. Here the CDR3 reads CASSLDRVFSSPLHF. In DNA, the CDR3 is TGCGCCAGCAGCCTCGACAGGGTTTTTTCTTCACCCCTCCACTTT.

The V gene is TRBV11-1, the J gene TRBJ2-3; 8 bases match TRBD2. CDR1 SGHAT and CDR2 FQDESV come from the germline V gene (reference sequence). V was pared by 3 bases and J by 3 bases, with 5 bases of the junction left unmatched. This CDR3 is 15 amino acids long. CDR3 sequence (DNA): TGTGCCAGCAGCTTCGGAGCGGGAGTGACAGATACGCAGTATTTT. Translated: CASSFGAGVTDTQYF.

V gene TRBV20-1 combines with J gene TRBJ1-1, with 7 bases that match TRBD1. Trimming removed 2 bases from V and 1 base from J; junction bases left unmatched: 4. Germline assignment: CDR1 DFQATT and CDR2 SNEGSKA (reference sequence). The CDR3 is 14 amino acids. CDR3 protein: CSARRRDRNTEAFF. The CDR3 DNA follows: TGCAGTGCTAGACGTCGGGACAGGAACACTGAAGCTTTCTTT.

The chain is built from TRBV28 and TRBJ2-5; a weak D match, TRBD2 (6 bases). The length of the CDR3 is 13 residues. Germline loops: CDR1 MDHEN, CDR2 SYDVKM. Trimming stripped 5 bases from V and 5 bases from J, with 12 bases between. The CDR3 loop reads CASSIGTEETQYF. Written as DNA, the CDR3 is TGTGCCAGCAGTATCGGGACTGAGGAGACCCAGTACTTC.

The J gene is TRBJ2-1, the V gene TRBV24-1; D might be TRBD1 (6 bases). The germline V gene has CDR1 KGHDR and CDR2 SFDVKD. CDR3 length: 13 amino acids. Trimming shortened V by 4 bases and J by 10 bases, and 13 bases separated the two germline ends. This CDR3 is CATSDPGASEQFF. CDR3 sequence (DNA): TGTGCCACCAGTGACCCAGGGGCGAGCGAGCAGTTCTTC.

The chain couples TRBV29-1 to TRBJ1-4; TRBD1 is a possible D gene (5 bases). This CDR3 contains 13 residues. CDR1 is SQVTM and CDR2 is ANQGSEA in the germline V gene. V lost 1 base and J lost 3, with 6 bases in between. Here the CDR3 reads CSVEGQPNEKLFF. The CDR3 nucleotides are TGCAGCGTTGAAGGACAGCCTAATGAAAAACTGTTTTTT.

The J gene is TRBJ2-5, the V gene TRBV28; no reliable D call. CDR3 length equals 12 residues. Trimming left V 6 bases short and J 2 bases short, with 7 bases between. Per the germline V gene, CDR1 is MDHEN and CDR2 is SYDVKM. The CDR3 DNA reads as TGTGCCAGCAGGGGAATACAAGAGACCCAGTACTTC. Translated: CASRGIQETQYF.

A single count supports this clonotype. The genes are TRBV7-2 and TRBJ1-3; tentative D call: TRBD1 (5 bases). The germline CDR1 and CDR2 sequences are SGHTA and FQGNSA. The CDR3 is 14 amino acids. The V end was cut by 5 bases, the J end by 3 bases, with 11 bases between. The CDR3 nucleotides read TGTGCCAGCAGCCGCAGGGAGGGTGGAAACACCATATATTTT. Translation: CASSRREGGNTIYF. Combining the CDR3 with reference TRBV7-2 and TRBJ1-3 gives the whole variable domain GAGVSQSPSNKVTEKGKDVELRCDPISGHTALYWYRQSLGQGLEFLIYFQGNSAPDKSGLPSDRFSAERTGGSVSTLTIQRTQQEDSAVYLCASSRREGGNTIYFGEGSWLTVV.

The chain uses TRBV7-2 and TRBJ2-7; D is undetermined. Trimming took 6 bases from V and 2 from J, leaving 8 bases between them. Germline CDR1 reads SGHTA; CDR2 reads FQGNSA. This CDR3 has 12 residues. CDR3 amino acids: CASRVGTYEQYF. CDR3 nucleotides: TGTGCCAGCAGGGTTGGGACCTACGAGCAGTACTTC. Drawing the rest from reference TRBV7-2 and TRBJ2-7, the complete variable domain is GAGVSQSPSNKVTEKGKDVELRCDPISGHTALYWYRQSLGQGLEFLIYFQGNSAPDKSGLPSDRFSAERTGGSVSTLTIQRTQQEDSAVYLCASRVGTYEQYFGPGTRLTVT.

The rearrangement uses TRBV5-1 and TRBJ2-1; a possible D gene is TRBD1 (6 bases). Germline CDR1 and CDR2: SGHRS and YFSETQ. The CDR3 consists of 15 residues. V was clipped by 4 bases and J by 0 bases, with 11 bases between them. CDR3 sequence reads: CASSRDKSSYNEQFF. DNA of the CDR3: TGCGCCAGCAGCCGGGACAAGAGCTCCTACAATGAGCAGTTCTTC.

This clonotype occurred a few times. One end of the junction is discordant with germline, which a read error may explain. The CDR3 reads CAGSFRGVADRYEQYF. For the CDR3, the DNA is TGTGCCGGCAGTTTCAGAGGTGTAGCGGACAGATACGAGCAGTACTTC. The chain couples TRBV12-3 or TRBV12-4 to TRBJ2-5; D could derive from TRBD1 or TRBD2 (6 bases each). TRBJ2-7 matches the DNA end more closely, so the J call is doubtful. The CDR3 loop spans 16 amino acids.

J is TRBJ2-5 and V is TRBV21-1. TRBV21-1 is a listed pseudogene. The CDR3 extends over 16 amino acids. The chain's CDR3 is CASSKRDPGHQETQYF. DNA for the CDR3: TGTGCCAGCAGCAAAAGGGATCCAGGACACCAAGAGACCCAGTACTTC.

A few counts support this clonotype. Here the CDR3 reads CASSFPREVVWQETQYF. Written as DNA, the CDR3 is TGTGCCAGCAGTTTTCCCCGGGAGGTAGTATGGCAAGAGACCCAGTACTTC. The V and J genes are TRBV6-2 or TRBV6-3 and TRBJ2-5; 7 nucleotides agree with TRBD2. V was pared by 4 bases and J by 2 bases, with 13 bases of the junction left unmatched. The CDR3 spans 17 residues. Germline V gene sequence: CDR1 MNHEY, CDR2 SVGEGT.

The rearrangement links TRBV7-9 to TRBJ2-5; 12 bases line up with TRBD1. In germline, CDR1 is SEHNR, CDR2 FQNEAQ (reference sequence). CDR3 length: 19 amino acids. Trimming cost V 5 bases and J 4 bases; bases outside gene matches: 17. The DNA for the CDR3 is TGTGCCAGCAGCGAGGGGACAGGGGGCGGAGAGTGGTATCCAGAGACCCAGTACTTC. Amino acid sequence: CASSEGTGGGEWYPETQYF.

J is TRBJ2-3 and V is TRBV7-2; D remains ambiguous. CDR3 size: 13 residues. Trimming pared 5 bases from V and 9 bases from J, leaving 15 bases between. CDR1 and CDR2 (germline): SGHTA, FQGNSA. The CDR3 loop reads CASSDRWGPTQYF. CDR3 DNA sequence: TGTGCCAGCAGCGACCGATGGGGTCCAACGCAGTATTTT.

The genes are TRBV10-3 and TRBJ1-2, with D maybe TRBD1 (6 bases). The germline gives CDR1 ENHRY, CDR2 SYGVKD. Trimming took 4 bases from V and 5 from J, leaving 11 bases between them. The CDR3 runs 13 residues. The CDR3 is CAISVWTAYGYTF. CDR3 coding DNA: TGTGCCATCAGTGTGTGGACAGCTTATGGCTACACCTTC.

The genes are TRBV20-1 and TRBJ2-5, with D hard to call. Between the trimmed V and J ends, which lost 0 bases and 4 bases, there was a span of 9 bases. Looked up from germline, CDR1 is DFQATT and CDR2 is SNEGSKA (reference sequence). The CDR3 spans 13 residues. The CDR3 region is CSAREAGRETQYF. The CDR3 DNA follows: TGCAGTGCTAGAGAGGCAGGTCGAGAGACCCAGTACTTC.

The chain combines TRBV10-2 with TRBJ1-2; D call uncertain. Germline V gene sequence: CDR1 WSHSY, CDR2 SAAADI. The V gene lost 3 bases and the J gene lost 6 bases, with 11 bases spanning the gap. This CDR3 contains 13 residues. The CDR3 loop reads CASSDLTINGYTF. In DNA form, the CDR3 reads TGCGCCAGCAGTGATCTCACCATCAATGGCTACACCTTC.

The CDR3 DNA follows: TGTGCCAGCAGCCAAGTGGCAGGGGTTGGGGCCAACGTCCTGACTTTC. The encoded protein is CASSQVAGVGANVLTF. The chain couples TRBV3-1 to TRBJ2-6; D may be TRBD1 (6 bases). Germline values: CDR1 LGHDT, CDR2 YNNKEL (reference sequence). V was trimmed by 1 base and J by 3 bases, leaving 10 bases between them. The CDR3 length is 16 residues.

The rearrangement links TRBV15 to TRBJ2-1; 7 bases fit TRBD2. The CDR3 spans 15 residues. Germline CDR1 LNHNV, CDR2 YYDKDF (reference sequence). Trimming took 6 bases from V and 6 from J; bases not matched to a gene: 11. The chain's CDR3 is CATSGEGRRLNEQFF. Written as DNA, the CDR3 is TGTGCCACCAGTGGGGAGGGAAGGCGTCTCAATGAGCAGTTCTTC.

The J gene is TRBJ2-3, the V gene TRBV20-1; the match to TRBD2 covers 9 bases. The J segment lost 6 bases and the V segment lost 6 bases, leaving 7 bases of the junction unmatched. Germline-derived CDR1 and CDR2 are DFQATT and SNEGSKA (reference sequence). The CDR3 extends over 13 amino acids. The CDR3 reads CSAGTSFSDTQYF. The CDR3, as DNA: TGCAGTGCCGGGACTAGCTTTTCGGATACGCAGTATTTT.

V usage is TRBV7-2 and J usage is TRBJ2-5, with TRBD2 matching 10 bases. J gave up 1 base and V 2 bases, and 4 bases lay outside the gene matches. CDR1 SGHTA and CDR2 FQGNSA come from the germline V gene. The CDR3 covers 16 residues. The CDR3 loop is CASSLSSGGAQETQYF. The CDR3 coding sequence is TGTGCCAGCAGCTTAAGCAGCGGGGGGGCCCAAGAGACCCAGTACTTC.